This passage covers 4 T cell receptor beta chains from one sample sequenced in a study of blood T cell repertoires in COVID-19. The data were produced by immunoSEQ multiplex PCR, yet TCRdb's version contains in-frame clones alone and is incomplete. The data hold around 80,000 clones, with 80% observed a single time. Sample: peripheral blood. Receptor source: a woman between 70 and 85 years old with acute or convalescent COVID-19.

CDR3 sequence reads: CASSSRDRPFYNEQFF. CDR3 nucleotides: TGTGCCAGCAGTTCCCGGGACAGACCATTTTACAATGAGCAGTTCTTC. V usage is TRBV6-2 or TRBV6-3 and J usage is TRBJ2-1; 7 positions agree with TRBD1. This CDR3 is built from 16 residues. V trimming: 4 bases; J trimming: 4 bases; junction bases outside the gene matches: 10. Germline CDR1 MNHEY, CDR2 SVGEGT.

The J gene is TRBJ1-6, the V gene TRBV6-5; 9 bases agree with TRBD1. The CDR3 consists of 14 residues. Germline lookup yields CDR1 MNHEY and CDR2 SVGAGI. CDR3 in amino acids: CAISRDRGDSPLHF. CDR3 sequence (DNA): TGTGCTATCAGCCGTGACAGGGGGGATTCACCCCTCCACTTT.

The J gene is TRBJ1-2, the V gene TRBV27, with 9 bases fitting TRBD1. Germline CDR1 MNHEY, CDR2 SMNVEV (reference sequence). The CDR3 is 14 amino acids. V lost 2 bases to trimming and J lost 8 bases; unmatched junction nucleotides: 6. The CDR3 is CASSLQQGAGGYTF. For the CDR3, the DNA is TGTGCCAGCAGTTTACAACAGGGGGCGGGCGGCTACACCTTC.

This chain joins TRBV5-4 and TRBJ1-2; D may be TRBD1 (5 bases). Germline values: CDR1 SGHNT, CDR2 YYREEE (reference sequence). This CDR3 comprises 13 residues. The germline V and J ends were trimmed by 3 bases and 4 bases, with 10 bases remaining between them. CDR3 nucleotide sequence: TGTGCCAGCAGCTCGACAGAATTCTATGGCTACACCTTC. Protein sequence: CASSSTEFYGYTF.